This T cell receptor (beta chain) was sequenced during a study of blood T cell repertoires in COVID-19. Patients in Seattle were enrolled during active infection, then followed longitudinally. This CDR3 has 18 residues. Between the trimmed V and J ends, which lost 9 bases and 3 bases, there was a span of 26 bases. Germline-derived CDR1 and CDR2 are LNHDA and SQIVND (reference sequence). TCRdb's copy holds only in-frame clones and misses some; the assay was immunoSEQ multiplex PCR. The sample lists 150,000 to 170,000 clones; approximately 80% were seen once. Sequencing was done on a sample of peripheral blood. V and J are TRBV19 and TRBJ2-2, with D perhaps matching TRBD2 (6 bases). The receptor was derived from a woman aged 55 to 70 with COVID-19, enrolled during active disease. The CDR3 here is CASISGAPGLRYTGELFF. In DNA, the CDR3 is TGTGCCAGCATTAGCGGAGCTCCAGGATTAAGGTACACCGGGGAGCTGTTTTTT.